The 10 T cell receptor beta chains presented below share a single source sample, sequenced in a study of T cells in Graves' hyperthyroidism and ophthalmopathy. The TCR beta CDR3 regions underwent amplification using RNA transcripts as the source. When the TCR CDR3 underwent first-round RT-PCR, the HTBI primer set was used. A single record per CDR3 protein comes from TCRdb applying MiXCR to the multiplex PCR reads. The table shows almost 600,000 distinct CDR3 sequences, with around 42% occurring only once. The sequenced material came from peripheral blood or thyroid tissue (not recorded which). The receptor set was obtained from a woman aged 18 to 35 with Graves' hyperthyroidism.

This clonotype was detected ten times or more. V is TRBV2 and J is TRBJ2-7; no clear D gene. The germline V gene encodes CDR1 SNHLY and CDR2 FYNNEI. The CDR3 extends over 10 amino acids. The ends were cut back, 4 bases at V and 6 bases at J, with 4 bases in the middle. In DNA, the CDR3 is TGTGCCAGCAGTGCCTTCGAGCAGTACTTC. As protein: CASSAFEQYF.

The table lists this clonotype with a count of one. The CDR3 loop is CAGDFGLAVNTGELFF. The CDR3 DNA reads as TGTGCCGGCGATTTCGGGCTAGCGGTTAACACCGGGGAGCTGTTTTTT. The rearrangement uses TRBV6-1 and TRBJ2-2; 7 nucleotides align to TRBD2. Germline V gene lookup returns CDR1 MNHNS and CDR2 SASEGT. Unmatched junction bases numbered 14, after V lost 11 bases and J lost 2 bases. The CDR3 totals 16 residues.

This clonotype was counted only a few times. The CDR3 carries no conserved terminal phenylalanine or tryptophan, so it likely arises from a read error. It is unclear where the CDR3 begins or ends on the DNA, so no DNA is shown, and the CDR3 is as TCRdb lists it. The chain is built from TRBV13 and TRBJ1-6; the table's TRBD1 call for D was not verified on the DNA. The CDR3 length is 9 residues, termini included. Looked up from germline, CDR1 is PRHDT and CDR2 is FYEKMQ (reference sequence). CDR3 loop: CASWDSIHY.

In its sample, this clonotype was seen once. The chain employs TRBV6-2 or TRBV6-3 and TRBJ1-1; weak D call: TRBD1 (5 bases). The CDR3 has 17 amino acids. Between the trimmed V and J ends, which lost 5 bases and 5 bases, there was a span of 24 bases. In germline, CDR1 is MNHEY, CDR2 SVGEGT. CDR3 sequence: CASSHEYRDPRQTEAFF. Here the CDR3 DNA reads TGTGCCAGCAGTCACGAATACCGGGACCCCAGACAGACTGAAGCTTTCTTT.

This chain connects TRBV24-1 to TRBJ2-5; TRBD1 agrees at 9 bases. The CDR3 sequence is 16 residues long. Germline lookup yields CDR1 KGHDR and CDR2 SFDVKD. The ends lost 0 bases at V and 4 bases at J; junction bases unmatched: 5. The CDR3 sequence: CATSDLGQGRPETQYF. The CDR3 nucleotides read TGTGCCACCAGTGATTTGGGACAGGGGCGCCCAGAGACCCAGTACTTC.

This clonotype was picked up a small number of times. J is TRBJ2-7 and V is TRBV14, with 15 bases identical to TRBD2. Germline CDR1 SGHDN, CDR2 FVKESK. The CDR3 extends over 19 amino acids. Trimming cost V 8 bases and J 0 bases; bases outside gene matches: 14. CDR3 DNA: TGTGCCAGCTCACCCAGAACCGGGACTAGCGGGGGGAGCTCCTACGAGCAGTACTTC. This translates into CASSPRTGTSGGSSYEQYF.

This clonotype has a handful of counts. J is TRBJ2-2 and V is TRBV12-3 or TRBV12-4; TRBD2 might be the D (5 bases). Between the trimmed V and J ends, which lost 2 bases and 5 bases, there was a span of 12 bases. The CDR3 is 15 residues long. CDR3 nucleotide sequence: TGTGCCAGCAGTTTAATTACCGGACTTACCGGGGAGCTGTTTTTT. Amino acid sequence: CASSLITGLTGELFF.

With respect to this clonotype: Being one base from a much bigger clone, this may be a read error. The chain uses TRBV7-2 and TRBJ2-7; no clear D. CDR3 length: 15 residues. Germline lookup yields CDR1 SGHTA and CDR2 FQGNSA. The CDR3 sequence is CASSQRWAGEVGQYF. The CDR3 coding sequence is TGCGCCAGCAGCCAGCGTTGGGCAGGAGAAGTTGGGCAGTACTTC.

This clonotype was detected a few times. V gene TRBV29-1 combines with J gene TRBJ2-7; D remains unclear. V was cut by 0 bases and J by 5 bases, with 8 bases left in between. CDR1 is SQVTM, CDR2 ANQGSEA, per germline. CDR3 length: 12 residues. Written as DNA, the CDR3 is TGCAGCGTTGAAGATCTGGCGGACGAGCAGTACTTC. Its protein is CSVEDLADEQYF.

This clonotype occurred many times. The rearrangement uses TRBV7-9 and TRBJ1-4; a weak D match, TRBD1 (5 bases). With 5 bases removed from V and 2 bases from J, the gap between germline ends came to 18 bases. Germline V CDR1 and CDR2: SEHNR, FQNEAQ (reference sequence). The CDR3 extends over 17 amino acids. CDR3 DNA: TGTGCCAGCAGCCCCCCGGATTGGGGGAGCACTAATGAAAAACTGTTTTTT. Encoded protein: CASSPPDWGSTNEKLFF.